This T cell receptor (beta chain) was retrieved from a study of T cell repertoires in cytomegalovirus infection. Each CDR3 protein gets one entry after TCRdb re-called the reads with MiXCR. The table lists more than 200,000 distinct CDR3 sequences, approximately 9.1% of them singletons. Many counts were recorded for this clonotype. Trimming pared 2 bases from V and 6 bases from J, leaving 15 bases between. Germline values: CDR1 MNHNS, CDR2 SASEGT. The CDR3 sequence is 15 residues long. The V and J genes are TRBV6-1 and TRBJ2-3, with D maybe TRBD2 (6 bases). Sequencing was done on a sample of PBMCs. The clonotype originates from a human donor in good health (CMV status not recorded). Some clones in this sample may be carry-over from other donors' samples. The CDR3 here is CASSEISGEEDTQYF. DNA of the CDR3: TGTGCCAGCAGTGAAATATCGGGGGAAGAGGATACGCAGTATTTT.